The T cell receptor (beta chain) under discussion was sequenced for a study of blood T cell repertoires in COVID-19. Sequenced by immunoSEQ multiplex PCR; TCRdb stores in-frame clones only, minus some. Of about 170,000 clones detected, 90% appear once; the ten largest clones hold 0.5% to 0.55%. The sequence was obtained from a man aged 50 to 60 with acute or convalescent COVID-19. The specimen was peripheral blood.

The CDR3 loop reads CASSFPPGENEKLFF. In DNA form, the CDR3 reads TGTGCCAGCAGCTTTCCTCCAGGGGAAAATGAAAAACTGTTTTTT. The rearrangement joins TRBV7-9 to TRBJ1-4; tentatively, D is TRBD1 (6 bases). There are 15 residues in the CDR3. Germline values: CDR1 SEHNR, CDR2 FQNEAQ (reference sequence). Trimming left V 3 bases short and J 5 bases short, with 13 bases between.